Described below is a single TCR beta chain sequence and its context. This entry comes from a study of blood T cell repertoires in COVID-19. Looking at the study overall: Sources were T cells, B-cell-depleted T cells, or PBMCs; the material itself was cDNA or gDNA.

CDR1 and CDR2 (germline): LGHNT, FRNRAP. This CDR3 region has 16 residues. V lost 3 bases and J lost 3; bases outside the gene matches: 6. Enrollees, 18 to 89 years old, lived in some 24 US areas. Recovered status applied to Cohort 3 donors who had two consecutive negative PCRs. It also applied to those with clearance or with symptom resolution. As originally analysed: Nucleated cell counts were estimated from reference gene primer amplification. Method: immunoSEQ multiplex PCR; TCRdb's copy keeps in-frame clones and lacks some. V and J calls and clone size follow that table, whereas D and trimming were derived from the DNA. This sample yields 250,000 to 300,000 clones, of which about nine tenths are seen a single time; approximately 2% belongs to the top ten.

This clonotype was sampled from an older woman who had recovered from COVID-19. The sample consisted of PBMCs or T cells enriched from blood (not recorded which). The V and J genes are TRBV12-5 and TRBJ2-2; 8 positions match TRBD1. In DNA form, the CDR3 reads TGTGCTAGTGGTTTCATGACAGGGGCGGACACCGGGGAGCTGTTTTTT. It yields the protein CASGFMTGADTGELFF.